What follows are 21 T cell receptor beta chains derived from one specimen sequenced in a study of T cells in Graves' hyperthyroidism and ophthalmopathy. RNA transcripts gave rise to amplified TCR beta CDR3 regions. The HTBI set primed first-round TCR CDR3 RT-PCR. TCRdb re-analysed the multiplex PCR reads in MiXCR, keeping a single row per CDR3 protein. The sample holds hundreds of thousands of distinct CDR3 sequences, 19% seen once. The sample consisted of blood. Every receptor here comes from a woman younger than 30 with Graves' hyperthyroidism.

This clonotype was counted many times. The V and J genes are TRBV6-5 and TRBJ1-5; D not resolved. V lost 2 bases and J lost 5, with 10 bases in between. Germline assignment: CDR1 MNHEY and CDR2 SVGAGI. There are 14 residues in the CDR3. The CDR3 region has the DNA TGTGCCAGCAGTTACATCAACAAGGATCAGCCCCAGCATTTT. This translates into CASSYINKDQPQHF.

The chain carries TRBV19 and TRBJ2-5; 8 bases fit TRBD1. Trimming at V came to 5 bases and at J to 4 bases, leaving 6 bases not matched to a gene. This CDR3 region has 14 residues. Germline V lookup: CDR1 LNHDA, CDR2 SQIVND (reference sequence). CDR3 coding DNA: TGTGCCAGTAGTGGCAGGGGGCCGGGAGAGACCCAGTACTTC. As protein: CASSGRGPGETQYF.

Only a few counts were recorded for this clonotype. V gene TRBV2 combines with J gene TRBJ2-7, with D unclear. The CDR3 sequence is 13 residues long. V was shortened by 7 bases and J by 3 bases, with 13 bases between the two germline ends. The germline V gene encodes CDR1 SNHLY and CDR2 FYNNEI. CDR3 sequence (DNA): TGTGCCAGCACTGGTCCCTTTAACTACGAGCAGTACTTC. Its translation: CASTGPFNYEQYF.

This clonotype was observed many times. CDR3 amino acids: CSARVAGRREQYF. DNA of the CDR3: TGCAGTGCTCGGGTAGCGGGGAGGCGCGAGCAGTACTTC. V gene TRBV20-1 combines with J gene TRBJ2-7, with 8 bases lining up with TRBD2. Germline CDR1 reads DFQATT; CDR2 reads SNEGSKA (reference sequence). V dropped 5 bases and J dropped 6; count of bases not matched to a gene: 9. This CDR3 spans 13 amino acids.

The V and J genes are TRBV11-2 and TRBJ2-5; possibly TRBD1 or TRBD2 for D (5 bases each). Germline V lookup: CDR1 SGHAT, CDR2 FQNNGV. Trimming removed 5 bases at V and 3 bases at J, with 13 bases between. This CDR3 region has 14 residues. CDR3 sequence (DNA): TGTGCCAGCAGCCTAGCCCTCAGGGAAGAGACCCAGTACTTC. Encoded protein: CASSLALREETQYF.

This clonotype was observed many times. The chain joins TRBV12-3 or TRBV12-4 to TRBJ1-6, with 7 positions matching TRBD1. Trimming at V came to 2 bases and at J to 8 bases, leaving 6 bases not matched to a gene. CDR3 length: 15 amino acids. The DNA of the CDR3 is TGTGCCAGCAGTTTAAGGGGCAGGGGGGATTCACCCCTCCACTTT. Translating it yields CASSLRGRGDSPLHF.

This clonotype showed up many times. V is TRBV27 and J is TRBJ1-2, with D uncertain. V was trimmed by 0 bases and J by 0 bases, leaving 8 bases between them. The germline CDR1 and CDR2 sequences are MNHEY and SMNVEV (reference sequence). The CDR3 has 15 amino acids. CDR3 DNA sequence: TGTGCCAGCAGTTTATCGTTCTCGTCTAACTATGGCTACACCTTC. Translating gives CASSLSFSSNYGYTF.

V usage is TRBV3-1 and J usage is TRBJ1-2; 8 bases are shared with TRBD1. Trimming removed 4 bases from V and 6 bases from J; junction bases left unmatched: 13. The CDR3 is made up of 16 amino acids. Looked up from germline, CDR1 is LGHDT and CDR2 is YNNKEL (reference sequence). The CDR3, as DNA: TGTGCCAGCAGCCGCAGTACAGGGGGAGGTCGTGATGGCTACACCTTC. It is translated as CASSRSTGGGRDGYTF.

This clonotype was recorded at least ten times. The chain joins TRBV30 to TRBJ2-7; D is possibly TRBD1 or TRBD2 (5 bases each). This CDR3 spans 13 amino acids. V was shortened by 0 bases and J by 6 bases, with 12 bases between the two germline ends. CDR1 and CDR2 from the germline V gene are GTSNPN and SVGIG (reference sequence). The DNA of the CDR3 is TGTGCCTGGAGTGTACAGAGGGGTGGCGAGCAGTACTTC. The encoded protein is CAWSVQRGGEQYF.

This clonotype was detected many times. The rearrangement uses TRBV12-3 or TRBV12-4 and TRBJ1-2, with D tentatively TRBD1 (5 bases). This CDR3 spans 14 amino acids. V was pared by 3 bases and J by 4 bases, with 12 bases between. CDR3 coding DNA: TGTGCCAGCAGTTTTGGGGGACGCGCCTATGGCTACACCTTC. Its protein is CASSFGGRAYGYTF.

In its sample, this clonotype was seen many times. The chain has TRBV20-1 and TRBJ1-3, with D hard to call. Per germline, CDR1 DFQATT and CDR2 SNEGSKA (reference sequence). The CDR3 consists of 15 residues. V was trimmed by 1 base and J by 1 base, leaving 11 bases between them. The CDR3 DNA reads TGCAGTGCTAGAGTCCAAGGAGGTTCTGGAAACACCATATATTTT. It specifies CSARVQGGSGNTIYF.

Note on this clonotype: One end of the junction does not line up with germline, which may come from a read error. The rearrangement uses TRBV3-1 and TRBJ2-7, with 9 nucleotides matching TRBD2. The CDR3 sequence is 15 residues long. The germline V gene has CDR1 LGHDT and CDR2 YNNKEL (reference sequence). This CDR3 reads CASSLRVAGVYEQYF. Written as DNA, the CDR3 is TGCGCCAGCAGCCTGCGGGTAGCGGGAGTCTACGAGCAGTACTTC.

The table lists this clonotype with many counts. The CDR3 here is CAISDLAMRTANTEAFF. The CDR3 region has the DNA TGTGCCATCAGTGACCTCGCTATGAGAACGGCGAACACTGAAGCTTTCTTT. The rearrangement joins TRBV10-3 to TRBJ1-1; no reliable D call. CDR1 is ENHRY, CDR2 SYGVKD, per germline. Trimming took off 3 bases at V and 1 base at J, with 18 bases between the two ends. The CDR3 runs to 17 residues.

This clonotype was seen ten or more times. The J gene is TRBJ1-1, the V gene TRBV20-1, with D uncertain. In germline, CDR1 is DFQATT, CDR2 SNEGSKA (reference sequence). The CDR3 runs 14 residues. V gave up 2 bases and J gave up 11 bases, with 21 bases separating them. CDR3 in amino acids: CSARTESWQREAFF. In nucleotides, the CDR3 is TGCAGTGCTAGAACGGAATCGTGGCAAAGGGAGGCTTTCTTT.

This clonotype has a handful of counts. The CDR3 DNA sequence: TGCAGTGCTAGTAGCGGGGGGGCTGGAGAGACCCAGTACTTC. This translates into CSASSGGAGETQYF. J is TRBJ2-5 and V is TRBV20-1, with TRBD2 matching over 11 bases. V gave up 3 bases and J gave up 4 bases; unmatched junction bases: 4. This CDR3 region has 14 residues. Germline loops: CDR1 DFQATT, CDR2 SNEGSKA (reference sequence).

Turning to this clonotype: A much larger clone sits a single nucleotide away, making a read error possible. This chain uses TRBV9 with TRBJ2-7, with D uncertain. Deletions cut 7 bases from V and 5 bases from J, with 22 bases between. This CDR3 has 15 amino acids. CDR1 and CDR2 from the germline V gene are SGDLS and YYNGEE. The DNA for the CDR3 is TGTGCCAGCTGCCGCTCCCCAGGAACTCCTAACGAGCAGTACTTC. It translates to CASCRSPGTPNEQYF.

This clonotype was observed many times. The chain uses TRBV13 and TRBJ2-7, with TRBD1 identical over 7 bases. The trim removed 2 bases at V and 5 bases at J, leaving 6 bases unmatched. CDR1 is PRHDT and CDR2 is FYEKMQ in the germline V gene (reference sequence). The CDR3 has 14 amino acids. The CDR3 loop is CASSLFSGGDEQYF. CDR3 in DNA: TGTGCCAGCAGCTTATTTTCAGGGGGTGACGAGCAGTACTTC.

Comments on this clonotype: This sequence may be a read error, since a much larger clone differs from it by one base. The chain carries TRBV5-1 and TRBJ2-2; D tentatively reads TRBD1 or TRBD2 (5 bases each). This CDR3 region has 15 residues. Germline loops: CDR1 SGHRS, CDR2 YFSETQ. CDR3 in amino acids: CASSLGHRGTGELSF. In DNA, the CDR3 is TGCGCCAGCAGCTTGGGGCATCGAGGGACCGGGGAGCTGTCTTTT.

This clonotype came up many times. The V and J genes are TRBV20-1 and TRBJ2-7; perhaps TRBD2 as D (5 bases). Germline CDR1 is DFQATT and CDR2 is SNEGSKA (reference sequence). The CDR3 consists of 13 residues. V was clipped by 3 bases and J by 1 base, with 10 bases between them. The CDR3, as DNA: TGCAGTGCTAGTCCGAGCGGATCCTACGAGCAGTACTTC. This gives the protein CSASPSGSYEQYF.

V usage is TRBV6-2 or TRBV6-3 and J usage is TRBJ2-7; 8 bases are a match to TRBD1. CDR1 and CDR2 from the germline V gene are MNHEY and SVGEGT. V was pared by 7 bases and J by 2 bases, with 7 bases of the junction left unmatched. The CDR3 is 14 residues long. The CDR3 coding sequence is TGTGCCAGCACAGAATCAGGGGGCGCCTACGAGCAGTACTTC. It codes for CASTESGGAYEQYF.

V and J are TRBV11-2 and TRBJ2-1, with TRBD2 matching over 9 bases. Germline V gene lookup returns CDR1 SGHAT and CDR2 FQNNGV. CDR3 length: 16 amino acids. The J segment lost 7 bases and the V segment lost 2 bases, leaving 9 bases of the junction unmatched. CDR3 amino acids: CASSLRAGGSWNEQFF. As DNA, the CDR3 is TGTGCCAGCAGCTTACGGGCGGGGGGGTCGTGGAATGAGCAGTTCTTC.